These T cell receptor beta chains were read from a single sample in a study of cytomegalovirus exposure and HLA in healthy donors. The data were produced by immunoSEQ multiplex PCR, yet TCRdb's version contains in-frame clones alone and is incomplete. The table lists about 120,000 clones, over 75% of them singletons. Input material: PBMCs. All receptors derive from a human donor in good health. The CDR3 runs from the conserved cysteine through the conserved F or W. The order of the fields is V gene, clone size, J gene, CDR3 protein. The size field is filled for only some rows; it gives once, few, many or a size class.

v_gene: TRBV5-4; abundance: few; j_gene: TRBJ2-3; CDR3aa: CASSLVTAADTQYF
v_gene: TRBV6-1; abundance: .; j_gene: TRBJ1-3; CDR3aa: CASSDFLGQPTGNTIYF
v_gene: TRBV19; abundance: .; j_gene: TRBJ2-7; CDR3aa: CASSPGTSGSEEQYF
v_gene: TRBV5-1; abundance: .; j_gene: TRBJ2-7; CDR3aa: CASSPLGGTHSPYEQYF
v_gene: TRBV28; abundance: .; j_gene: TRBJ2-7; CDR3aa: CASMTRAGGMREQYF
v_gene: TRBV7-9; abundance: .; j_gene: TRBJ2-2; CDR3aa: CASGQFGGELFF
v_gene: TRBV11-3; abundance: once; j_gene: TRBJ2-1; CDR3aa: CASSLDLLGGPNEQFF
v_gene: TRBV5-4; abundance: .; j_gene: TRBJ2-1; CDR3aa: CASSPWVAVNEQFF
v_gene: TRBV4-1; abundance: .; j_gene: TRBJ2-7; CDR3aa: CASSHRGQGSYEQYF
v_gene: TRBV5-1; abundance: .; j_gene: TRBJ2-5; CDR3aa: CASSLPIDRGPETQYF
v_gene: TRBV6-5; abundance: .; j_gene: TRBJ2-7; CDR3aa: CASSGQSSYEQYF
v_gene: TRBV27; abundance: .; j_gene: TRBJ2-7; CDR3aa: CASREEGGGYEQYF
v_gene: TRBV6-1; abundance: .; j_gene: TRBJ2-6; CDR3aa: CASRTPRSGANVLTF
v_gene: TRBV7-2; abundance: .; j_gene: TRBJ2-7; CDR3aa: CASTSPGSTEQYF
v_gene: TRBV11-2; abundance: .; j_gene: TRBJ1-2; CDR3aa: CASSFPPGTASYGYTF
v_gene: TRBV5-3; abundance: .; j_gene: TRBJ2-3; CDR3aa: CARRKLPGQTCTDTQYF